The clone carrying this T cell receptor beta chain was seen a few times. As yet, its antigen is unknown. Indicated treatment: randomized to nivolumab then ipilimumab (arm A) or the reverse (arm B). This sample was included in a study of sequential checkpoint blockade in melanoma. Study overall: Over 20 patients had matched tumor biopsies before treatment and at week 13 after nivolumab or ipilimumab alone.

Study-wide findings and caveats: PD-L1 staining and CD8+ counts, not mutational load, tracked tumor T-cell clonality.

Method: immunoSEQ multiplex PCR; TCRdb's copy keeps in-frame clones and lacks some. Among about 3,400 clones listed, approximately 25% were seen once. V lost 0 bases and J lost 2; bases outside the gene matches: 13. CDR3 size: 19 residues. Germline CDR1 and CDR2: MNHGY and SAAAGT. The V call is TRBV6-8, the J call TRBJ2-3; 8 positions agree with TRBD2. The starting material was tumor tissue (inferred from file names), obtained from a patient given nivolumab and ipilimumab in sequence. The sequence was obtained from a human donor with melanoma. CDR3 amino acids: CASSYSASGGETYTDTQYF. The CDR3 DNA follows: TGTGCCAGCAGTTACTCGGCAAGCGGGGGAGAAACTTACACAGATACGCAGTATTTT.